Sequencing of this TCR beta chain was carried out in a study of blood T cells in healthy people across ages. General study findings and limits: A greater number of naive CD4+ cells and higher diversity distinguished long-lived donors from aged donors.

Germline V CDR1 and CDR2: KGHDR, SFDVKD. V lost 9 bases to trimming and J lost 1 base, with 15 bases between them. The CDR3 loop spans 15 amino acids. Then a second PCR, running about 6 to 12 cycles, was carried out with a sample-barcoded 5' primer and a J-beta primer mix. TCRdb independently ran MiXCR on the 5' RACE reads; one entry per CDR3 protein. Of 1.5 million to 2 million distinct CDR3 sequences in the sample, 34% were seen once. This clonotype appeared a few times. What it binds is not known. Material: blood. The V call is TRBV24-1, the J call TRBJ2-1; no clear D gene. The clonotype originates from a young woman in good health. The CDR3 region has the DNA TGTGCCACCTTGGACGCCTCCCTTTCCTACAATGAGCAGTTCTTC. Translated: CATLDASLSYNEQFF.